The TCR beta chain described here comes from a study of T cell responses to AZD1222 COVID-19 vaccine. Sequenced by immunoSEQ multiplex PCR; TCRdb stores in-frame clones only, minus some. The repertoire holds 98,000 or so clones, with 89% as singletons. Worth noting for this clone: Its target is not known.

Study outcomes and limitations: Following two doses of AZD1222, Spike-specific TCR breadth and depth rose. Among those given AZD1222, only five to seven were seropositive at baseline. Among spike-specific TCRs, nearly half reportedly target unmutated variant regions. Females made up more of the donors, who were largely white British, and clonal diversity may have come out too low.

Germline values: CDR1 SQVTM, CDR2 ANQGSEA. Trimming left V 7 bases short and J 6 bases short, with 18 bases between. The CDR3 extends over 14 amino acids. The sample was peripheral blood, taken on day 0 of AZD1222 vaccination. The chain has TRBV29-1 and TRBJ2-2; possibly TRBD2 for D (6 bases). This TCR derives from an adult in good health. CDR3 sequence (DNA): TGCAGCGCCCTCCCATTGGGGGGATCCGGGGAGCTGTTTTTT. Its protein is CSALPLGGSGELFF.